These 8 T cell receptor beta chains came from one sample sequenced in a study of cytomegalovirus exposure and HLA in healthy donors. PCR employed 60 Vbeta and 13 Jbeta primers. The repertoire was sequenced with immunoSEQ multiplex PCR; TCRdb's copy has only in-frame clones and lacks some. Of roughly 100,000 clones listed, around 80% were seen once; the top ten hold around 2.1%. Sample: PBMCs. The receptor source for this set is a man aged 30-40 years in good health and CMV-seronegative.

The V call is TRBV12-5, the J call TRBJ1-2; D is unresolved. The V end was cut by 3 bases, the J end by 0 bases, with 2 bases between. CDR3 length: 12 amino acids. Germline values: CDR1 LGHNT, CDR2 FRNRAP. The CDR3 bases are TGTGCTAGTGGTTTTACTAACTATGGCTACACCTTC. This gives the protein CASGFTNYGYTF.

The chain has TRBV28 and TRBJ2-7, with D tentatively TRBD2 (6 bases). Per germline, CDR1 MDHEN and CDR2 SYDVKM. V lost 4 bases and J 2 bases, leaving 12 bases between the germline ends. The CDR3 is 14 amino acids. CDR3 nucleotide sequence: TGTGCCAGCAGTTATGGGACTCACCCCTACGAGCAGTACTTC. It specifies CASSYGTHPYEQYF.

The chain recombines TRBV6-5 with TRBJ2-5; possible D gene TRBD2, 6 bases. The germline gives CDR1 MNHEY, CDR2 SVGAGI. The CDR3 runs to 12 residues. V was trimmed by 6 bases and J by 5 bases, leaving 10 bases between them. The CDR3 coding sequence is TGTGCCAGCAGCCCGGGGGTTGAGACCCAGTACTTC. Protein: CASSPGVETQYF.

The CDR3 sequence is CASSTGLAGAYEQYF. The CDR3 nucleotides are TGTGCCAGCAGCACGGGACTAGCGGGAGCCTACGAGCAGTACTTC. V is TRBV7-2 and J is TRBJ2-7; 14 nucleotides line up with TRBD2. The junction had 2 bases not matched to a gene; V was cut back by 5 bases and J by 2 bases. Germline V lookup: CDR1 SGHTA, CDR2 FQGNSA. The CDR3 totals 15 residues.

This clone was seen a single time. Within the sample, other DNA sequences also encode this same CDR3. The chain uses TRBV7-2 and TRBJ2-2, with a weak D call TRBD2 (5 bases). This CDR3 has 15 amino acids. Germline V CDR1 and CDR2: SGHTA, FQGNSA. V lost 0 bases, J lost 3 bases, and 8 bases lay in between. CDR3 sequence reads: CASSLAGGYTGELFF. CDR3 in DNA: TGTGCCAGCAGCTTAGCTGGCGGGTACACCGGGGAGCTGTTTTTT. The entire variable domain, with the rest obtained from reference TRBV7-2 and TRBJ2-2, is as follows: GAGVSQSPSNKVTEKGKDVELRCDPISGHTALYWYRQSLGQGLEFLIYFQGNSAPDKSGLPSDRFSAERTGGSVSTLTIQRTQQEDSAVYLCASSLAGGYTGELFFGEGSRLTVL.

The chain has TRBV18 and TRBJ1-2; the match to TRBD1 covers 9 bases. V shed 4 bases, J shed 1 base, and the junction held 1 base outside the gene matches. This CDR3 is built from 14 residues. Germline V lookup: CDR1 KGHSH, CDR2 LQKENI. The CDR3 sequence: CASSLGQGNYGYTF. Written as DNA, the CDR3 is TGTGCCAGCTCACTGGGACAGGGTAACTATGGCTACACCTTC. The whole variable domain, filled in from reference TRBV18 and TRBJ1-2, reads NAGVMQNPRHLVRRRGQEARLRCSPMKGHSHVYWYRQLPEEGLKFMVYLQKENIIDESGMPKERFSAEFPKEGPSILRIQQVVRGDSAAYFCASSLGQGNYGYTFGSGTRLTVV.

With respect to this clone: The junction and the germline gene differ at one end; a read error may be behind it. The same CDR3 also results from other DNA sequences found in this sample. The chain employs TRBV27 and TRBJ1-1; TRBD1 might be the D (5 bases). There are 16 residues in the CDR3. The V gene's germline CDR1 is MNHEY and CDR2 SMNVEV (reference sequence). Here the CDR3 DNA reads TGCGCCAGCAGTTTAAGTCTACGGGGGATGAACACTGAAGCTTTCTTT. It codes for CASSLSLRGMNTEAFF.

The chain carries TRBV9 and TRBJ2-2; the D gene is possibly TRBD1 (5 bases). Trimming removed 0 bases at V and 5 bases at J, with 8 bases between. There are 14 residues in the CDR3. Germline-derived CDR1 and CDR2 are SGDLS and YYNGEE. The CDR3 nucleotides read TGTGCCAGCAGCGTAGACTCAGGGACCGGGGAGCTGTTTTTT. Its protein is CASSVDSGTGELFF.